This TCR beta chain was sequenced for a study of metastatic and nonmetastatic thyroid tumors. Using MiXCR, TCRdb reanalyzed the PCR reads. The table includes around 25,000 clones, 13% detected once. All patients reached thyroid surgery having received no treatment beforehand. This clone was counted between two and nine times. A much larger clonotype is one base distant, so this may be a read error. Germline CDR1 MRHNA, CDR2 SNTAGT. The CDR3 spans 13 residues. The specimen sequenced was blood. This chain joins TRBV6-4 and TRBJ2-1; D not resolved. The sequence came from a female donor with papillary thyroid cancer or a benign thyroid nodule (not recorded which). Some clones in this sample may be carry-over from other donors' samples. The CDR3 region has the DNA TGTTCCAGCAGTGACTCGGACTACAATGAGCAGTTCTTC. Translated: CSSSDSDYNEQFF.